These 22 T cell receptor beta chains were all obtained from the same sample, sequenced in a study of blood T cell repertoires in COVID-19. Sequenced by immunoSEQ multiplex PCR; TCRdb stores in-frame clones only, minus some. The sample holds over 250,000 clones; about 88% are singletons and the top ten take approximately 4%. What was sequenced was PBMCs or T cells enriched from blood (not recorded which). The receptors come from a man between 25 and 39 years old with acute COVID-19.

This clone was counted only a few times. The chain carries TRBV11-3 and TRBJ1-1, with unresolved D. The CDR3 covers 13 residues. Trimming pared 1 base from V and 11 bases from J, leaving 14 bases between. CDR1 is SGHNT and CDR2 is YENEEA in the germline V gene. The CDR3 here is CASSLVGPAGAFF. DNA for the CDR3: TGTGCCAGCAGCTTAGTGGGTCCTGCGGGCGCTTTCTTT.

The rearrangement uses TRBV3-1 (or the pseudogene TRBV3-2) and TRBJ1-6; D is undetermined. The CDR3 consists of 16 residues. Trimming took 1 base from V and 0 from J, leaving 7 bases between them. The germline CDR1 and CDR2 sequences are LGHDT and YNNKEL (reference sequence). The CDR3 bases are TGTGCCAGCAGCCAAGCCTTGAGCTCCTATAATTCACCCCTCCACTTT. Its protein product is CASSQALSSYNSPLHF.

The gene calls are TRBV7-8 and TRBJ1-3, with no clear D. V shed 5 bases and J shed 6 bases, with 8 bases lying between them. The germline V gene has CDR1 SGHVS and CDR2 FQNEAQ. The CDR3 runs 12 residues. The CDR3 spells CASSLTKNTIYF. The DNA for the CDR3 is TGTGCCAGCAGCCTCACTAAAAACACCATATATTTT.

The gene calls are TRBV9 and TRBJ1-1, with 8 bases aligning to TRBD1. Trimming took 4 bases from V and 5 from J; bases not matched to a gene: 10. The CDR3 spans 15 residues. The germline V gene has CDR1 SGDLS and CDR2 YYNGEE. CDR3 sequence: CASSQNQGAWTEAFF. The CDR3, as DNA: TGTGCCAGCAGCCAAAACCAGGGGGCATGGACTGAAGCTTTCTTT.

This sequence joins TRBV7-6 and TRBJ2-2; 10 bases are a match to TRBD2. The CDR3 extends over 16 amino acids. V gave up 5 bases and J gave up 1 base; unmatched junction bases: 4. The germline CDR1 and CDR2 sequences are SGHVS and FNYEAQ. CDR3 bases: TGTGCCAGCAGCCTACTAGCGGGACTGAACACCGGGGAGCTGTTTTTT. It encodes CASSLLAGLNTGELFF.

This clone has just one count. This sequence joins TRBV5-1 and TRBJ1-2, with D hard to call. The CDR3 totals 12 residues. CDR1 is SGHRS and CDR2 is YFSETQ in the germline V gene. Trimming took off 0 bases at V and 6 bases at J, with 6 bases between the two ends. CDR3 DNA: TGCGCCAGCAGCTTGGCCGGAGATGGCTACACCTTC. Protein: CASSLAGDGYTF.

The chain has TRBV7-9 and TRBJ1-2, with D unclear. Germline V lookup: CDR1 SEHNR, CDR2 FQNEAQ (reference sequence). The CDR3 runs 15 residues. Trimming stripped 1 base from V and 0 bases from J, with 9 bases between. The chain's CDR3 is CASSLERLSNYGYTF. CDR3 bases: TGTGCCAGCAGCTTAGAGAGGCTTTCTAACTATGGCTACACCTTC.

The chain employs TRBV7-9 and TRBJ1-2; possibly TRBD1 for D (5 bases). The CDR3 has 15 residues. CDR1 and CDR2 (germline): SEHNR, FQNEAQ (reference sequence). Trimming removed 2 bases from V and 8 bases from J, with 18 bases in between. CDR3 residues: CASSLFSRDRVGYTF. CDR3 in DNA: TGTGCCAGCAGCTTATTCAGCAGGGATCGGGTGGGCTACACCTTC.

The chain employs TRBV10-1 and TRBJ2-1; D is possibly TRBD2 (6 bases). CDR3 length: 14 residues. V was clipped by 1 base and J by 6 bases, with 10 bases between them. The germline gives CDR1 WNHNN, CDR2 SYGVQD (reference sequence). CDR3 nucleotide sequence: TGCGCCAGCAGTGAGTTTTTCGGGGGCAATGAGCAGTTCTTC. Translating it yields CASSEFFGGNEQFF.

The chain employs TRBV2 and TRBJ2-3, with 13 nucleotides matching TRBD2. CDR1 and CDR2 from the germline V gene are SNHLY and FYNNEI. Trimming at V came to 5 bases and at J to 4 bases, leaving 3 bases not matched to a gene. The CDR3 has 15 residues. The CDR3 sequence: CASSLLAGGPDTQYF. For the CDR3, the DNA is TGTGCCAGCAGTTTACTAGCGGGAGGGCCAGATACGCAGTATTTT. Based on the CDR3 plus reference TRBV2 and TRBJ2-3, the full variable domain is EPEVTQTPSHQVTQMGQEVILRCVPISNHLYFYWYRQILGQKVEFLVSFYNNEISEKSEIFDDQFSVERPDGSNFTLKIRSTKLEDSAMYFCASSLLAGGPDTQYFGPGTRLTVL.

This clone came up a few times. The V gene is TRBV13, the J gene TRBJ2-6; D is unclear. CDR1 PRHDT and CDR2 FYEKMQ come from the germline V gene (reference sequence). The CDR3 length is 16 residues. The V gene lost 5 bases and the J gene lost 0 bases, with 11 bases spanning the gap. The DNA for the CDR3 is TGTGCCAGCAGCGTCGCGGTGGGCTCTGGGGCCAACGTCCTGACTTTC. It encodes CASSVAVGSGANVLTF.

The V gene is TRBV14, the J gene TRBJ1-5, with a possible D match to TRBD1 (5 bases). CDR3 length equals 18 residues. Germline V lookup: CDR1 SGHDN, CDR2 FVKESK. CDR3 nucleotide sequence: TGTGCGCGGGAGCCCTACCAACCTTCCTTGGGGCGCAATCAGCCCCAGCATTTT. Protein: CAREPYQPSLGRNQPQHF. Based on the CDR3 plus reference TRBV14 and TRBJ1-5, the full variable domain is EAGVTQFPSHSVIEKGQTVTLRCDPISGHDNLYWYRRVMGKEIKFLLHFVKESKQDESGMPNNRFLAERTGGTYSTLKVQPAELEDSGVYFCAREPYQPSLGRNQPQHFGDGTRLSIL.

The CDR3 here is CASSDIRGRWGEKLFF. In nucleotides, the CDR3 is TGTGCCAGCAGTGATATTCGGGGGAGATGGGGTGAAAAACTGTTTTTT. The chain is built from TRBV2 and TRBJ1-4, with D possibly matching TRBD1 (5 bases). Trimming stripped 3 bases from V and 7 bases from J, with 18 bases between. Germline V gives CDR1 SNHLY, CDR2 FYNNEI. This CDR3 spans 16 amino acids.

The V gene is TRBV29-1, the J gene TRBJ2-2, with 8 bases matching TRBD1. The V and J ends lost 3 bases and 0 bases, in that order; junction bases with no gene match: 3. The V gene's germline CDR1 is SQVTM and CDR2 ANQGSEA. The CDR3 is made up of 15 amino acids. In DNA, the CDR3 is TGCAGCGTTGAGGGGGACAGGTCGAACACCGGGGAGCTGTTTTTT. It translates to CSVEGDRSNTGELFF.

The chain joins TRBV13 to TRBJ2-5; D is perhaps TRBD1 (5 bases). Germline lookup yields CDR1 PRHDT and CDR2 FYEKMQ (reference sequence). V lost 3 bases to trimming and J lost 4 bases, with 9 bases between them. The CDR3 is 13 residues long. The chain's CDR3 is CASSFRRGETQYF. CDR3 bases: TGTGCCAGCAGCTTCAGAAGGGGAGAGACCCAGTACTTC.

The V call is TRBV6-5, the J call TRBJ2-5; 7 bases line up with TRBD2. J was trimmed by 5 bases and V by 5 bases; bases with no gene match: 5. This CDR3 is 13 amino acids long. CDR1 and CDR2 from the germline V gene are MNHEY and SVGAGI. As DNA, the CDR3 is TGTGCCAGCAGTCGGACTAGAGGGGAGACCCAGTACTTC. Protein product: CASSRTRGETQYF.

The CDR3 bases are TGTGCCAGCAGGGGCCTGAGCTATGGCTACACCTTC. Translating gives CASRGLSYGYTF. The chain couples TRBV7-9 to TRBJ1-2; D unclear. The V end lost 6 bases, the J end lost 4 bases, and 9 bases lay between the germline ends. The CDR3 loop spans 12 amino acids. CDR1 is SEHNR and CDR2 is FQNEAQ in the germline V gene (reference sequence).

The rearrangement links TRBV7-2 to TRBJ1-1; D possibly corresponds to TRBD1 (5 bases). Trimming stripped 3 bases from V and 4 bases from J, with 15 bases between. The CDR3 is 15 residues long. Germline values: CDR1 SGHTA, CDR2 FQGNSA. CDR3 protein: CASSFQDGTITEAFF. CDR3 DNA sequence: TGTGCCAGCAGCTTCCAAGACGGGACTATCACTGAAGCTTTCTTT.

This rearrangement joins TRBV27 to TRBJ1-6, with 9 bases that match TRBD1. The junction had 10 bases not matched to a gene; V was cut back by 6 bases and J by 13 bases. Germline-derived CDR1 and CDR2 are MNHEY and SMNVEV (reference sequence). This CDR3 has 14 residues. The DNA for the CDR3 is TGTGCCAGCAGCCCTGGACAGGGGTTCACGCCCCTCCACTTT. This gives the protein CASSPGQGFTPLHF.

The rearrangement links TRBV6-6 to TRBJ1-4; TRBD1 might be the D (5 bases). Germline loops: CDR1 MNHNY, CDR2 SVGAGI (reference sequence). Trimming took 6 bases from V and 7 from J, leaving 15 bases between them. The length of the CDR3 is 14 residues. Here the CDR3 reads CASRIHQGGEKLFF. CDR3 DNA: TGTGCCAGCAGGATACACCAGGGCGGTGAAAAACTGTTTTTT.

V gene TRBV6-2 or TRBV6-3 combines with J gene TRBJ2-7; TRBD2 agrees at 9 bases. V lost 6 bases and J lost 4; bases outside the gene matches: 7. Germline CDR1 reads MNHEY; CDR2 reads SVGEGT. This CDR3 comprises 14 residues. The CDR3 is CASSKLAGIYEQYV. Here the CDR3 DNA reads TGTGCCAGCAGCAAACTAGCGGGTATTTACGAGCAGTACGTC.

This clone appeared a few times. The rearrangement uses TRBV6-4 and TRBJ1-1; TRBD1 might be the D (5 bases). This CDR3 has 13 amino acids. The V end was cut by 5 bases, the J end by 1 base, with 8 bases between. Per germline, CDR1 MRHNA and CDR2 SNTAGT. The CDR3: CASSLTGNTEAFF. For the CDR3, the DNA is TGTGCCAGCAGTTTAACAGGGAACACTGAAGCTTTCTTT.